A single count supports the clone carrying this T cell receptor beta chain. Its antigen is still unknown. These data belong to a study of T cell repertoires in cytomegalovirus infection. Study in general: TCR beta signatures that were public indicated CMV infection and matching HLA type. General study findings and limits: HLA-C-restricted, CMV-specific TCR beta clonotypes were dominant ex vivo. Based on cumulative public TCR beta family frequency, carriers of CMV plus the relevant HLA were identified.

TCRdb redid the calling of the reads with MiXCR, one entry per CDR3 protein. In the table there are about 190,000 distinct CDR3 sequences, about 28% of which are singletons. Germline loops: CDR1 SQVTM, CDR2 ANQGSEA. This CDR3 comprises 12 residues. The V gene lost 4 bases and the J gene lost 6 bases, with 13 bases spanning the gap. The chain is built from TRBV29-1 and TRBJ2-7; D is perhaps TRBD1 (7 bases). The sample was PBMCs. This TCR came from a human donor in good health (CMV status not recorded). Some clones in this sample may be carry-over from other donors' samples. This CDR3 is CSVGQGGGEQYF. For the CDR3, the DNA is TGCAGCGTTGGCCAGGGGGGAGGCGAGCAGTACTTC.